Detailed here is one T cell receptor (beta chain). Its antigen is unidentified. Using its own MiXCR run on the 5' RACE reads, TCRdb lists one record per CDR3 protein. The sample carries about 100,000 distinct CDR3 sequences, less than 6.5% recorded once. This CDR3 region has 14 residues. The germline CDR1 and CDR2 sequences are MNHNS and SASEGT. V lost 3 bases, J lost 1 base, and 8 bases lay in between. The data stem from a study of identical twins. General study findings and limits: Possibly, invariant MAIT and iNKT cells partly confounded zero-insertion analyses. Fewer insertions marked abundant cord blood beta clonotypes; young adult naive trended weakly, memory not at all. Those out-of-frame alpha sequences shared by twins showed an excess of low generation probability.

The chain carries TRBV6-1 and TRBJ2-3; D unresolved. Sequencing was performed on memory T cells sorted from blood. The source of this sequence is a woman in her forties or fifties in good health. The CDR3 reads CASSDSLGTDTQYF. DNA for the CDR3: TGTGCCAGCAGTGATAGTCTAGGCACAGATACGCAGTATTTT.